The next 29 T cell receptor beta chains were all read from a single sample in a study of cytomegalovirus exposure and HLA in healthy donors. Primers for the PCR totalled 60 Vbeta and 13 Jbeta. The repertoire was sequenced with immunoSEQ multiplex PCR; TCRdb's copy has only in-frame clones and lacks some. The top ten clones hold 15% of a sample with about 200,000 clones, more than 60% of them seen once. Sequenced: PBMCs. The origin of the receptors is a middle-aged man in good health and CMV-seronegative.

This clone showed up just once. This chain links TRBV6-1 with TRBJ2-1; 9 bases fit TRBD2. The CDR3 has 16 amino acids. V gave up 1 base and J gave up 6 bases; unmatched junction bases: 7. Per the germline V gene, CDR1 is MNHNS and CDR2 is SASEGT. In DNA, the CDR3 is TGTGCCAGCAGTGAAGGAACTAGCGGGTATATCAATGAGCAGTTCTTC. Residues: CASSEGTSGYINEQFF.

The CDR3 region has the DNA TGTGCCAGCAGTTATCGGGCGGCGGGGAGCAATCAGCCCCAGCATTTT. Translated, it gives CASSYRAAGSNQPQHF. The chain has TRBV6-5 and TRBJ1-5; D is undetermined. Trimming shortened V by 3 bases and J by 1 base, and 13 bases separated the two germline ends. This CDR3 spans 16 amino acids. Per germline, CDR1 MNHEY and CDR2 SVGAGI.

This sequence joins TRBV7-9 and TRBJ2-1, with D tentatively TRBD2 (6 bases). CDR1 is SEHNR, CDR2 FQNEAQ, per germline (reference sequence). V was pared by 1 base and J by 9 bases, with 13 bases between. CDR3 length: 14 residues. The DNA of the CDR3 is TGTGCCAGCAGCTTAGTGTCGGGAGCGGTTGAGCAGTTCTTC. It specifies CASSLVSGAVEQFF. The full variable domain, rest sourced from reference TRBV7-9 and TRBJ2-1, is DTGVSQNPRHKITKRGQNVTFRCDPISEHNRLYWYRQTLGQGPEFLTYFQNEAQLEKSRLLSDRFSAERPKGSFSTLEIQRTEQGDSAMYLCASSLVSGAVEQFFGPGTRLTVL.

J is TRBJ2-5 and V is TRBV5-4; 9 positions match TRBD2. V lost 0 bases and J lost 3; bases outside the gene matches: 0. Germline assignment: CDR1 SGHNT and CDR2 YYREEE (reference sequence). The CDR3 is 14 residues long. CDR3 nucleotides: TGTGCCAGCAGCTTGGTAGCGGGAGAAGAGACCCAGTACTTC. Its protein is CASSLVAGEETQYF.

J is TRBJ2-5 and V is TRBV5-1; TRBD1 matches at 7 bases. With 4 bases clipped from V and 1 base from J, the junction kept 4 bases outside the gene matches. This CDR3 region has 14 residues. The V gene's germline CDR1 is SGHRS and CDR2 YFSETQ. This chain's CDR3 is CASSPDRVQETQYF. CDR3 DNA sequence: TGCGCCAGCAGCCCAGACAGGGTCCAAGAGACCCAGTACTTC.

V and J are TRBV18 and TRBJ2-5, with D perhaps TRBD1 (7 bases). Trimming shortened V by 3 bases and J by 5 bases, and 16 bases separated the two germline ends. Germline V gene data show CDR1 as KGHSH and CDR2 as LQKENI. The CDR3 spans 15 residues. This chain's CDR3 is CASSPQFSGGETQYF. The CDR3 region has the DNA TGTGCCAGCTCACCCCAATTCTCAGGGGGGGAGACCCAGTACTTC. Using reference TRBV18 and TRBJ2-5 for the parts outside the CDR3, the full variable domain is NAGVMQNPRHLVRRRGQEARLRCSPMKGHSHVYWYRQLPEEGLKFMVYLQKENIIDESGMPKERFSAEFPKEGPSILRIQQVVRGDSAAYFCASSPQFSGGETQYFGPGTRLLVL.

The chain uses TRBV6-6 and TRBJ2-3, with D tentatively TRBD2 (7 bases). Germline V CDR1 and CDR2: MNHNY, SVGAGI (reference sequence). The CDR3 totals 14 residues. Trimming stripped 7 bases from V and 6 bases from J, with 17 bases between. CDR3 residues: CASTLGGGKDTQYF. The CDR3 DNA reads TGTGCCAGCACCCTAGGGGGGGGCAAGGATACGCAGTATTTT.

The V gene is TRBV2, the J gene TRBJ2-5; TRBD2 matches at 8 bases. The germline V gene has CDR1 SNHLY and CDR2 FYNNEI. The CDR3 consists of 14 residues. J was trimmed by 4 bases and V by 6 bases; bases with no gene match: 7. The CDR3 DNA sequence: TGTGCCAGCAGGAAAACGGGGGGGGTAGAGACCCAGTACTTC. The encoded protein is CASRKTGGVETQYF.

The chain combines TRBV5-6 with TRBJ2-3; D may be TRBD2 (5 bases). The CDR3 extends over 13 amino acids. Between the trimmed V and J ends, which lost 0 bases and 11 bases, there was a span of 13 bases. Germline CDR1 is SGHDT and CDR2 is YYEEEE. The chain's CDR3 is CASSLAGGGLQYF. The CDR3 bases are TGTGCCAGCAGCTTGGCCGGTGGAGGATTGCAGTATTTT.

This clone was observed a few times. The chain carries TRBV28 and TRBJ1-1, with D perhaps TRBD1 (5 bases). Trimming took off 5 bases at V and 3 bases at J, with 19 bases between the two ends. Germline V gene lookup returns CDR1 MDHEN and CDR2 SYDVKM. The CDR3 length is 16 residues. Written as DNA, the CDR3 is TGTGCCAGCAGTCGGAGGGCGGCGGGGGGGGACACTGAAGCTTTCTTT. This translates into CASSRRAAGGDTEAFF.

The chain is built from TRBV5-1 and TRBJ1-4; TRBD1 agrees at 9 bases. Germline CDR1 reads SGHRS; CDR2 reads YFSETQ. The CDR3 length is 16 residues. The V gene end was trimmed by 4 bases and the J gene end by 8 bases; junction bases not matched to a gene: 12. The DNA of the CDR3 is TGCGCCAGCAGCGTCGACAGGGGGGGTAGGGGCGAAAAACTGTTTTTT. This codes for CASSVDRGGRGEKLFF.

The genes are TRBV4-3 and TRBJ2-1; tentatively, D is TRBD2 (6 bases). The CDR3 is 16 residues long. The germline V and J ends were trimmed by 5 bases and 6 bases, with 20 bases remaining between them. Germline V CDR1 and CDR2: LGHNA, YSLEER. CDR3: CASSTNPGTLPNEQFF. CDR3 coding DNA: TGCGCCAGCAGCACAAATCCAGGGACTCTACCCAATGAGCAGTTCTTC.

This chain links TRBV2 with TRBJ2-3; 7 bases are a match to TRBD2. The CDR3 runs 14 residues. Trimming removed 2 bases from V and 4 bases from J; junction bases left unmatched: 3. Per the germline V gene, CDR1 is SNHLY and CDR2 is FYNNEI. The chain's CDR3 is CASSELLASDTQYF. CDR3 DNA: TGTGCCAGCAGTGAACTACTAGCGTCAGATACGCAGTATTTT.

This chain joins TRBV6-5 and TRBJ2-3, with 10 bases fitting TRBD2. The CDR3 spans 15 residues. V was pared by 2 bases and J by 6 bases, with 5 bases of the junction left unmatched. Looked up from germline, CDR1 is MNHEY and CDR2 is SVGAGI. CDR3 sequence: CASSYEAGGPDTQYF. CDR3 coding DNA: TGTGCCAGCAGTTACGAAGCGGGAGGGCCGGATACGCAGTATTTT.

The chain links TRBV6-5 to TRBJ2-3; 7 bases are a match to TRBD2. Germline-derived CDR1 and CDR2 are MNHEY and SVGAGI. J lost 4 bases, V lost 4 bases, and 5 bases had no gene match. The CDR3 sequence is 14 residues long. CDR3 DNA: TGTGCCAGCAGTTTAGCGGGTTATGCAGATACGCAGTATTTT. Translation: CASSLAGYADTQYF.

The rearrangement joins TRBV7-9 to TRBJ2-2; no clear D gene. This CDR3 is built from 14 residues. Germline-derived CDR1 and CDR2 are SEHNR and FQNEAQ (reference sequence). V was shortened by 0 bases and J by 6 bases, with 8 bases between the two germline ends. The CDR3 DNA reads TGTGCCAGCAGCTTAGCTGTAGCCGCCGGGGAGCTGTTTTTT. As protein: CASSLAVAAGELFF.

The chain carries TRBV7-2 and TRBJ2-5; 8 positions agree with TRBD2. The CDR3 length is 14 residues. J was trimmed by 3 bases and V by 4 bases; bases with no gene match: 4. CDR1 SGHTA and CDR2 FQGNSA come from the germline V gene. CDR3 sequence: CASSSRLAKETQYF. The CDR3 bases are TGTGCCAGCAGCTCTAGACTAGCGAAAGAGACCCAGTACTTC.

As concerns this clone: The junction departs from germline at one end; a sequencing error may be responsible. The V call is TRBV5-4, the J call TRBJ2-5, with no clear D. The CDR3 has 13 amino acids. Germline V gene data show CDR1 as SGHNT and CDR2 as YYREEE (reference sequence). Here the CDR3 DNA reads TGTGTCAGCAGCTTGGCGCGACAAGAGACCCAGTACTTC. Amino acids: CVSSLARQETQYF.

V gene TRBV7-9 combines with J gene TRBJ1-1; D gene unclear. CDR1 and CDR2 (germline): SEHNR, FQNEAQ (reference sequence). V lost 4 bases and J 1 base, leaving 4 bases between the germline ends. This CDR3 has 12 residues. The CDR3 nucleotides read TGTGCCAGCAGCTCCTGGAACACTGAAGCTTTCTTT. Protein sequence: CASSSWNTEAFF.

The chain combines TRBV9 with TRBJ2-1, with TRBD2 matching over 9 bases. V shed 3 bases and J 8 bases; nucleotides not matched to a gene: 12. CDR1 is SGDLS and CDR2 is YYNGEE in the germline V gene. The CDR3 consists of 16 residues. Here the CDR3 reads CASSETAAGGRDEQFF. CDR3 DNA sequence: TGTGCCAGCAGCGAGACGGCTGCGGGGGGGCGGGATGAGCAGTTCTTC. Variable domain in full (rest from reference TRBV9 and TRBJ2-1): DSGVTQTPKHLITATGQRVTLRCSPRSGDLSVYWYQQSLDQGLQFLIQYYNGEERAKGNILERFSAQQFPDLHSELNLSSLELGDSALYFCASSETAAGGRDEQFFGPGTRLTVL.

The chain recombines TRBV7-8 with TRBJ1-1; D possibly corresponds to TRBD1 (6 bases). There are 14 residues in the CDR3. With 3 bases removed from V and 4 bases from J, the gap between germline ends came to 12 bases. Germline V gene sequence: CDR1 SGHVS, CDR2 FQNEAQ. Here the CDR3 reads CASSLRGAGTEAFF. The CDR3 DNA sequence: TGTGCCAGCAGCTTGCGGGGGGCTGGCACTGAAGCTTTCTTT.

The chain carries TRBV19 and TRBJ2-3, with 11 bases lining up with TRBD1. The CDR3 length is 15 residues. V shed 4 bases, J shed 4 bases, and the junction held 4 bases outside the gene matches. Per germline, CDR1 LNHDA and CDR2 SQIVND (reference sequence). The CDR3 region has the DNA TGTGCCAGTAGTACTCCGGGACAGGGGGCAGATACGCAGTATTTT. It translates to CASSTPGQGADTQYF.

The gene calls are TRBV5-6 and TRBJ2-3; D is ambiguous. Per the germline V gene, CDR1 is SGHDT and CDR2 is YYEEEE. Trimming left V 1 base short and J 2 bases short, with 8 bases between. There are 14 residues in the CDR3. The CDR3 sequence: CASSLQQVTDTQYF. The CDR3 nucleotides read TGTGCCAGCAGCTTGCAGCAGGTCACAGATACGCAGTATTTT. Full variable domain (remainder filled in from reference TRBV5-6 and TRBJ2-3): DAGVTQSPTHLIKTRGQQVTLRCSPKSGHDTVSWYQQALGQGPQFIFQYYEEEERQRGNFPDRFSGHQFPNYSSELNVNALLLGDSALYLCASSLQQVTDTQYFGPGTRLTVL.

The gene calls are TRBV10-3 and TRBJ1-2; the D gene is possibly TRBD1 (6 bases). The germline V gene has CDR1 ENHRY and CDR2 SYGVKD. The CDR3 sequence is 13 residues long. Trimming took 6 bases from V and 2 from J, leaving 10 bases between them. As DNA, the CDR3 is TGTGCCATCAGGGGGGGGGCGAACTATGGCTACACCTTC. Amino acid sequence: CAIRGGANYGYTF.

The rearrangement joins TRBV9 to TRBJ2-7; 11 bases agree with TRBD2. This CDR3 is 15 amino acids long. V gave up 0 bases and J gave up 3 bases; unmatched junction bases: 2. Germline lookup yields CDR1 SGDLS and CDR2 YYNGEE. For the CDR3, the DNA is TGTGCCAGCAGCGTAGGGCTAGCGGGAGGCTACGAGCAGTACTTC. It yields the protein CASSVGLAGGYEQYF.

V and J are TRBV19 and TRBJ2-7, with 8 bases lining up with TRBD1. The ends lost 3 bases at V and 1 base at J; junction bases unmatched: 8. This CDR3 is built from 16 residues. Germline CDR1 and CDR2: LNHDA and SQIVND (reference sequence). The chain's CDR3 is CASSILRGQGSYEQYF. The CDR3 DNA sequence: TGTGCCAGTAGTATCCTTCGAGGACAGGGATCCTACGAGCAGTACTTC.

V usage is TRBV6-4 and J usage is TRBJ1-2; 8 bases are shared with TRBD1. The germline V gene has CDR1 MRHNA and CDR2 SNTAGT. This CDR3 spans 13 amino acids. With 4 bases clipped from V and 4 bases from J, the junction kept 2 bases outside the gene matches. The DNA of the CDR3 is TGTGCCAGCAGTGTAGACAGGGGCTATGGCTACACCTTC. Amino acid sequence: CASSVDRGYGYTF.

This chain joins TRBV28 and TRBJ2-5; 7 bases align to TRBD2. Trimming removed 5 bases from V and 2 bases from J; junction bases left unmatched: 5. The CDR3 totals 14 residues. CDR1 is MDHEN and CDR2 is SYDVKM in the germline V gene. CDR3 sequence (DNA): TGTGCCAGCAGTCCCCCCGGGAGGCAAGAGACCCAGTACTTC. Translating gives CASSPPGRQETQYF.

This clone was observed a single time. This chain links TRBV12-5 with TRBJ1-3, with D unresolved. Germline assignment: CDR1 LGHNT and CDR2 FRNRAP. The CDR3 consists of 14 residues. Trimming left V 5 bases short and J 1 base short, with 9 bases between. DNA of the CDR3: TGTGCTAGTGGTCCTCTCCTTTCTGGAAACACCATATATTTT. Its translation is CASGPLLSGNTIYF.